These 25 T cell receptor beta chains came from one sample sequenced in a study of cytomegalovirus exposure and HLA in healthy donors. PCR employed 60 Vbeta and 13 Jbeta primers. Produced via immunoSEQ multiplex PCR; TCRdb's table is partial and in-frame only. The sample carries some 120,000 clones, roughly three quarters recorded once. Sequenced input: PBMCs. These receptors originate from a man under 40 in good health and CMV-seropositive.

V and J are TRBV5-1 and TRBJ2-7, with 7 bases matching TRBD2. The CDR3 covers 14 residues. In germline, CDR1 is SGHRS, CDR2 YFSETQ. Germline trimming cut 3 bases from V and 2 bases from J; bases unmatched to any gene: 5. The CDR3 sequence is CASSSTGGAYEQYF. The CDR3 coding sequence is TGCGCCAGCAGCTCTACGGGGGGAGCCTACGAGCAGTACTTC.

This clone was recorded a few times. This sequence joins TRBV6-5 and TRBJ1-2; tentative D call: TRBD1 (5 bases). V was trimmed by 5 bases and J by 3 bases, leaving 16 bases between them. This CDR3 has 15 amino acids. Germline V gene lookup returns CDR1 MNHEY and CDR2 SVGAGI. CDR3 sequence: CASSVQGWGDYGYTF. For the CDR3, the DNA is TGTGCCAGCAGTGTCCAGGGATGGGGCGACTATGGCTACACCTTC.

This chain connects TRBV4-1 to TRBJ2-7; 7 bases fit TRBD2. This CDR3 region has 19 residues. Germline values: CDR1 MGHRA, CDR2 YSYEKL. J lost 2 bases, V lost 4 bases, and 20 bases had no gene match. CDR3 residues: CASSLDEGGYGLVAYEQYF. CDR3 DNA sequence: TGCGCCAGCAGCCTCGACGAGGGAGGGTATGGACTCGTGGCCTACGAGCAGTACTTC.

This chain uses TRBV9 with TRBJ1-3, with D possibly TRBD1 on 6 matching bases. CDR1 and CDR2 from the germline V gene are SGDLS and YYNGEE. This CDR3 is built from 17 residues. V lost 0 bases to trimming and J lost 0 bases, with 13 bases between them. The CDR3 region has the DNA TGTGCCAGCAGCGTAGAGGGGACACTTTACTCTGGAAACACCATATATTTT. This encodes CASSVEGTLYSGNTIYF.

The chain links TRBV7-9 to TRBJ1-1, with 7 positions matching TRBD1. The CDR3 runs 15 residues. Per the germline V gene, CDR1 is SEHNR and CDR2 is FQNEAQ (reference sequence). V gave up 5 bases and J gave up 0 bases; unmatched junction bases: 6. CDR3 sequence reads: CASSQRQGLNTEAFF. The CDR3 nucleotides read TGTGCCAGCAGCCAAAGACAGGGACTGAACACTGAAGCTTTCTTT.

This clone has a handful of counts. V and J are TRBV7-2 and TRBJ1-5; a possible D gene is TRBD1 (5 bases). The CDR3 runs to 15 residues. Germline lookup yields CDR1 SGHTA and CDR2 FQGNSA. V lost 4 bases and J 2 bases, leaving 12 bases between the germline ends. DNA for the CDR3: TGTGCCAGCAGCTCTACAGGACCCGGCAATCAGCCCCAGCATTTT. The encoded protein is CASSSTGPGNQPQHF.

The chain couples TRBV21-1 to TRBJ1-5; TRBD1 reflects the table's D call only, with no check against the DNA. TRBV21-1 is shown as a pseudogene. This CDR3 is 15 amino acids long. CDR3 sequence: CASRRGTGVLRPQHF. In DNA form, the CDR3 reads TGTGCCAGCCGACGGGGGACAGGGGTTCTTCGGCCCCAGCATTTT.

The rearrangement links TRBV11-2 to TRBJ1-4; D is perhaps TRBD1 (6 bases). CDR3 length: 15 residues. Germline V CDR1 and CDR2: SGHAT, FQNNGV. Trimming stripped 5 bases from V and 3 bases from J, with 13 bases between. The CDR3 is CASSIRGSANEKLFF. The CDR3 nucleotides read TGTGCCAGCAGCATCAGGGGTTCGGCTAATGAAAAACTGTTTTTT.

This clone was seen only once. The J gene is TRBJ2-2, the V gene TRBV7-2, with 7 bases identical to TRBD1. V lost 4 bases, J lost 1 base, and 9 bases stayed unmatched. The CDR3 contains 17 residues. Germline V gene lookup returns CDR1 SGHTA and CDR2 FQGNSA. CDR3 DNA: TGTGCCAGCAGCTCCCCCCCGGGACAGCGGAACACCGGGGAGCTGTTTTTT. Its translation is CASSSPPGQRNTGELFF.

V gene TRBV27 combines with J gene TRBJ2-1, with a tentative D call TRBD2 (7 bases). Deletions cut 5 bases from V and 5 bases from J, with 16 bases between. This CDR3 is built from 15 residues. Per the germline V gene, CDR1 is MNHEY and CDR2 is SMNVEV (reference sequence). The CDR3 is CASSQGLAEDNEQFF. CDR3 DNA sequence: TGTGCCAGCAGTCAGGGGCTAGCGGAGGACAATGAGCAGTTCTTC.

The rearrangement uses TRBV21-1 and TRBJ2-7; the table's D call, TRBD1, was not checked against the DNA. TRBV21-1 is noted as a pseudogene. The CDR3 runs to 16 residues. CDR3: CASTKHRGRPSHEQYF. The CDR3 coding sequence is TGTGCCAGCACCAAACACAGGGGGCGTCCCTCCCACGAGCAGTACTTC.

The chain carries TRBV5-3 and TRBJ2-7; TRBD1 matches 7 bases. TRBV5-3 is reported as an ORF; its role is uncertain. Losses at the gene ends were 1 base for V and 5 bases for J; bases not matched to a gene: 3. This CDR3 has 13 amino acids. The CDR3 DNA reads TGTGCCAGAAGCTTGCGACAGGGCGACGAGCAGTACTTC. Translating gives CARSLRQGDEQYF.

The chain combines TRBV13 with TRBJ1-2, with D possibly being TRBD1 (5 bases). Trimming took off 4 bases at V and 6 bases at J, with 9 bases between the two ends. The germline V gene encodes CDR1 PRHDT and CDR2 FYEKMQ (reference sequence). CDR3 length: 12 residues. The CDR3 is CASSYRQNGYTF. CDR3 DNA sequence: TGTGCCAGCAGCTATCGACAGAATGGCTACACCTTC.

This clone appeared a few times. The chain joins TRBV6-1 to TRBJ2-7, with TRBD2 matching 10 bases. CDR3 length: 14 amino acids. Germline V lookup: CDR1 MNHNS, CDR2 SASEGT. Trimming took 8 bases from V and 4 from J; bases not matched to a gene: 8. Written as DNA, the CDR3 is TGTGCCAGCCAGGGGACTAGCGAGCTATACGAGCAGTACTTC. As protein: CASQGTSELYEQYF.

DNA of the CDR3: TGTGCCAGCCTTCTTGAGCGATACAATGAGCAGTTCTTC. This gives the protein CASLLERYNEQFF. The chain has TRBV7-9 and TRBJ2-1; no clear D. Germline CDR1 and CDR2: SEHNR and FQNEAQ (reference sequence). The length of the CDR3 is 13 residues. With 8 bases removed from V and 4 bases from J, the gap between germline ends came to 12 bases.

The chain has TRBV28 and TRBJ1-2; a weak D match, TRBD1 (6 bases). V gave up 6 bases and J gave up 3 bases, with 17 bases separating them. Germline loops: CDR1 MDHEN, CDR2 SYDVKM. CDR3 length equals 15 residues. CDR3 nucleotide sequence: TGTGCCAGCAGAAGGAACAGGGTCTCCGACTATGGCTACACCTTC. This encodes CASRRNRVSDYGYTF.

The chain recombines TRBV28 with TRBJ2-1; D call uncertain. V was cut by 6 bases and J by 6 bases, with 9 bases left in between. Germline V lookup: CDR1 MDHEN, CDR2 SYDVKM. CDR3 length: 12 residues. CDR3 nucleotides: TGTGCCAGCAGCCCGGGTATCAATGAGCAGTTCTTC. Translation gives CASSPGINEQFF.

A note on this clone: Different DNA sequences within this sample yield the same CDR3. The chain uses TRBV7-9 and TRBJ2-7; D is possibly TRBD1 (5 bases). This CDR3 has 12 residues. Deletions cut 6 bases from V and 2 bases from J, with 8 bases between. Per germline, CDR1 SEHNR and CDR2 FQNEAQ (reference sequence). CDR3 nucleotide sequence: TGTGCCAGCAGGCAGGGTACCTACGAGCAGTACTTC. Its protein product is CASRQGTYEQYF.

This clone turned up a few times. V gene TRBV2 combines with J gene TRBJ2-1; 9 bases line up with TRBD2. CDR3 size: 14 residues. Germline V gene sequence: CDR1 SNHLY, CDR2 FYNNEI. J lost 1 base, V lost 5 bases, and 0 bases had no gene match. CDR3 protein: CASSSGRSYNEQFF. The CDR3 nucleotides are TGTGCCAGCAGTAGCGGGAGGTCCTACAATGAGCAGTTCTTC.

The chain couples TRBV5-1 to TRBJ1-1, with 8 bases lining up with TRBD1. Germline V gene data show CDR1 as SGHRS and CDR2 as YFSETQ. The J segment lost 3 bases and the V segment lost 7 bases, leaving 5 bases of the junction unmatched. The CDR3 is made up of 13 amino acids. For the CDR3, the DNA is TGCGCCAGCCTAAAGACAGGGGACACTGAAGCTTTCTTT. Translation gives CASLKTGDTEAFF. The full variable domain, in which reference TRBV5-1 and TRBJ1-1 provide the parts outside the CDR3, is KAGVTQTPRYLIKTRGQQVTLSCSPISGHRSVSWYQQTPGQGLQFLFEYFSETQRNKGNFPGRFSGRQFSNSRSEMNVSTLELGDSALYLCASLKTGDTEAFFGQGTRLTVV.

The CDR3 loop is CASSLWAGSYNEQFF. In nucleotides, the CDR3 is TGTGCCAGCAGTTTATGGGCAGGGTCCTACAATGAGCAGTTCTTC. The genes are TRBV27 and TRBJ2-1; tentative D call: TRBD1 (5 bases). Germline CDR1 reads MNHEY; CDR2 reads SMNVEV (reference sequence). The CDR3 length is 15 residues. The V gene lost 1 base and the J gene lost 1 base, with 8 bases spanning the gap.

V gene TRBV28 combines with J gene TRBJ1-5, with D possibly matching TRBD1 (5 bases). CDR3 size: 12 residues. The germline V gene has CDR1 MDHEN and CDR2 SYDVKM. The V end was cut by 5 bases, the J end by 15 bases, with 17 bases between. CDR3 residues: CASSRNPGTPHF. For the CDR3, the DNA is TGTGCCAGCAGTAGAAACCCAGGGACTCCGCATTTT.

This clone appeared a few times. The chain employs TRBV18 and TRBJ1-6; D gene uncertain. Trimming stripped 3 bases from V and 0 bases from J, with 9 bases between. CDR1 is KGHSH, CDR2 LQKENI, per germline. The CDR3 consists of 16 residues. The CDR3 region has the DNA TGTGCCAGCTCACCTGGCAGAAGCTCCTATAATTCACCCCTCCACTTT. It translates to CASSPGRSSYNSPLHF.

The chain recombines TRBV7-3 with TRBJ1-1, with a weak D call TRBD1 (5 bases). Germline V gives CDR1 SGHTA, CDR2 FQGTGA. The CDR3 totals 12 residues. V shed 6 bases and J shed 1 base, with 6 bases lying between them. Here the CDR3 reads CASSRGNTEAFF. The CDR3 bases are TGTGCCAGCAGTAGGGGGAACACTGAAGCTTTCTTT.

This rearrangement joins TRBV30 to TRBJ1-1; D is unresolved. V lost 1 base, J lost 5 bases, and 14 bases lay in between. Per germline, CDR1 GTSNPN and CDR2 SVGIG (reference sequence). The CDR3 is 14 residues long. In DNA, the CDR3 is TGTGCCTGGAGTGACCCTTGGGCGCGAACTGAAGCTTTCTTT. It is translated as CAWSDPWARTEAFF.